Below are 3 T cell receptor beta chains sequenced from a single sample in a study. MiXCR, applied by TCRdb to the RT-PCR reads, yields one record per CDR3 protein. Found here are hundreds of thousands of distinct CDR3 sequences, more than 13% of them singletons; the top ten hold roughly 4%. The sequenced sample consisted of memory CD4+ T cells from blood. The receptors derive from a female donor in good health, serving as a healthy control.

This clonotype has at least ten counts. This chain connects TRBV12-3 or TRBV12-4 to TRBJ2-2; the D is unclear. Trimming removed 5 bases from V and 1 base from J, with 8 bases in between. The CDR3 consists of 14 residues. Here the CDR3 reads CASSPNRNTGELFF. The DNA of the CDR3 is TGTGCCAGCAGTCCCAACAGGAACACCGGGGAGCTGTTTTTT.

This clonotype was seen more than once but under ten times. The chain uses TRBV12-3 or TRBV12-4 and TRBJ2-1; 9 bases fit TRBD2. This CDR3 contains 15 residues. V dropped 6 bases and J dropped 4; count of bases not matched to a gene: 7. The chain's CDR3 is CASRVAGASYNEQFF. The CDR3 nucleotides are TGTGCCAGCAGGGTAGCGGGAGCTTCTTACAATGAGCAGTTCTTC.

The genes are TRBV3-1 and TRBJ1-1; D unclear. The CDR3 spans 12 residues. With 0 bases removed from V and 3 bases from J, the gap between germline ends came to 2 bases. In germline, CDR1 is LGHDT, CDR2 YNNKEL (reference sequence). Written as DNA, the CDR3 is TGTGCCAGCAGCCAAGATTACACTGAAGCTTTCTTT. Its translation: CASSQDYTEAFF.